This T cell receptor beta chain emerged from a study of OX40 agonist ivuxolimab in advanced cancers. Study-wide background: The study treated patients with ivuxolimab, an agonistic anti-OX40 (CD134) antibody. General observations from the study: Some patients without response likewise showed low normalized clonal expansion. In the 0.1 to 3.0 mg/kg range, CD4+ and CD8+ blood T cells had expanded clonally by week 6.

On this clone: No antigen is known for it.

Libraries were prepared by immunoSEQ multiplex PCR; TCRdb keeps only in-frame clonotypes and omits some of them. The table lists around 84,000 clones, more than 80% of them singletons. Prior autoimmune disease or systemic immunosuppression barred patients. Losses at the gene ends were 6 bases for V and 6 bases for J; bases not matched to a gene: 4. Germline V gene lookup returns CDR1 MNHEY and CDR2 SVGAGI. The CDR3 consists of 12 residues. Sequenced here: CD4+ or CD8+ T cells sorted from blood, sampled in a trial of the OX40 agonist ivuxolimab. The chain has TRBV6-5 and TRBJ1-2; 7 bases align to TRBD1. This clonotype was obtained from an adult with an advanced solid tumor such as melanoma, head and neck, liver or kidney cancer. The CDR3 loop reads CASRRRGNGYTF. CDR3 bases: TGTGCCAGCAGACGCAGGGGGAATGGCTACACCTTC.